This section outlines one TCR beta chain sequence together with its context. The data derive from a study of blood T cell repertoires in COVID-19. Study at large: Samples of COVID-19 (acute and convalescent) were obtained from the United States, Italy and Spain. Nucleic acid was either cDNA or gDNA, and it came from T cells, B-cell-depleted T cells, or PBMCs.

Authors' analysis steps: Amplification from reference gene primers served as the basis for estimated nucleated cell counts. Profiling relied on immunoSEQ multiplex PCR, and the TCRdb table lists in-frame clones only, not all of them. For V, J and clone size, that table is used; D and trimming come from the DNA. Seen here are a few hundred thousand clones, roughly 80% observed once, and the top ten hold 4.6%. The TCR was taken from a man aged 55-75 years who had recovered from COVID-19. The sequenced sample was peripheral blood.

Here the CDR3 reads CASSQVGRGGGYTEAFF. The CDR3 DNA reads as TGTGCCAGCAGCCAAGTGGGGCGGGGCGGCGGTTACACTGAAGCTTTCTTT. The J gene is TRBJ1-1, the V gene TRBV3-1 (or the pseudogene TRBV3-2); TRBD1 might be the D (5 bases). The V end lost 1 base, the J end lost 3 bases, and 18 bases lay between the germline ends. CDR1 and CDR2 (germline): LGHDT, YNNKEL (reference sequence). The CDR3 sequence is 17 residues long.